The next 16 T cell receptor beta chains were all read from a single sample in a study of cytomegalovirus exposure and HLA in healthy donors. Method: immunoSEQ multiplex PCR; TCRdb's copy keeps in-frame clones and lacks some. The table records about 120,000 clones, roughly 89% of them present only once. Sequenced material: PBMCs. All receptors derive from a woman younger than 30 in good health and CMV-seronegative.

The genes are TRBV5-1 and TRBJ1-2, with 9 bases matching TRBD1. V was clipped by 5 bases and J by 3 bases; unmatched bases: 11. CDR3 length equals 16 residues. CDR1 and CDR2 (germline): SGHRS, YFSETQ. The CDR3 protein is CASSSSGQGFYYGYTF. CDR3 in DNA: TGCGCCAGCAGTTCCTCGGGACAGGGATTTTACTATGGCTACACCTTC.

This chain connects TRBV5-4 to TRBJ2-1; TRBD2 agrees at 14 bases. Germline values: CDR1 SGHNT, CDR2 YYREEE (reference sequence). V was pared by 2 bases and J by 4 bases, with 8 bases of the junction left unmatched. This CDR3 is built from 18 residues. CDR3 amino acids: CASSLKIGLAGGYNEQFF. The CDR3, as DNA: TGTGCCAGCAGCTTAAAAATTGGACTAGCGGGAGGTTACAATGAGCAGTTCTTC.

This chain links TRBV7-8 with TRBJ2-6, with 14 bases lining up with TRBD2. CDR1 is SGHVS and CDR2 is FQNEAQ in the germline V gene. V lost 5 bases to trimming and J lost 0 bases; unmatched junction nucleotides: 6. The CDR3 sequence is 19 residues long. The CDR3 coding sequence is TGTGCCAGCAGCCGAGGGACTAGCGGGGGTCTCTCTGGGGCCAACGTCCTGACTTTC. Its translation: CASSRGTSGGLSGANVLTF.

This sequence joins TRBV28 and TRBJ1-2; 9 nucleotides match TRBD1. The CDR3 is 16 residues long. J gave up 6 bases and V 6 bases, and 14 bases lay outside the gene matches. Germline V gene sequence: CDR1 MDHEN, CDR2 SYDVKM. DNA for the CDR3: TGTGCCAGCAGAACCGGCGGGACAGGGATCGACCATGGCTACACCTTC. Translation gives CASRTGGTGIDHGYTF.

This chain uses TRBV7-6 with TRBJ1-6; TRBD1 aligns across 9 bases. V dropped 4 bases and J dropped 5; count of bases not matched to a gene: 3. The length of the CDR3 is 15 residues. CDR1 is SGHVS and CDR2 is FNYEAQ in the germline V gene. The CDR3 here is CASSWTGADNSPLHF. The DNA of the CDR3 is TGTGCCAGCAGCTGGACAGGGGCTGATAATTCACCCCTCCACTTT.

V is TRBV19 and J is TRBJ1-2; the match to TRBD1 covers 8 bases. The J segment lost 0 bases and the V segment lost 5 bases, leaving 5 bases of the junction unmatched. The germline CDR1 and CDR2 sequences are LNHDA and SQIVND (reference sequence). The CDR3 runs to 15 residues. The CDR3 loop is CASSGQGAPNYGYTF. For the CDR3, the DNA is TGTGCCAGTAGTGGGCAGGGGGCCCCTAACTATGGCTACACCTTC.

The chain has TRBV7-2 and TRBJ1-1; D ambiguous. This CDR3 is 14 amino acids long. V lost 7 bases to trimming and J lost 5 bases, with 17 bases between them. CDR1 is SGHTA and CDR2 is FQGNSA in the germline V gene. In nucleotides, the CDR3 is TGTGCCAGCACCCTGGTTTGGAGTGAGACTGAAGCTTTCTTT. It specifies CASTLVWSETEAFF.

The chain has TRBV10-2 and TRBJ1-1, with TRBD1 matching over 12 bases. This CDR3 is 18 amino acids long. Germline V gene sequence: CDR1 WSHSY, CDR2 SAAADI. After removal of 4 bases from V and 5 bases from J, the junction contained 14 bases not matched to a gene. The CDR3 sequence is CASSGGRDRGRFRTEAFF. As DNA, the CDR3 is TGCGCCAGCAGTGGGGGGAGGGACAGGGGGCGCTTTAGGACTGAAGCTTTCTTT.

The CDR3 coding sequence is TGTGCCAGCAGCGTAGCTAAGTGGGGGGACCCAACGAAGGACGAGCAGTACTTC. Translated: CASSVAKWGDPTKDEQYF. The chain couples TRBV9 to TRBJ2-7; possible D gene TRBD2, 6 bases. This CDR3 region has 18 residues. Germline assignment: CDR1 SGDLS and CDR2 YYNGEE. Trimming removed 0 bases at V and 5 bases at J, with 24 bases between.

This sequence joins TRBV6-1 and TRBJ2-2, with TRBD2 as a possible D gene (6 bases). The CDR3 runs to 14 residues. Germline CDR1 is MNHNS and CDR2 is SASEGT. The ends were cut back, 6 bases at V and 1 base at J, with 9 bases in the middle. In nucleotides, the CDR3 is TGTGCCAGCAGGGACTATATGAACACCGGGGAGCTGTTTTTT. It codes for CASRDYMNTGELFF.

This sequence joins TRBV7-2 and TRBJ2-1; 11 bases agree with TRBD2. The CDR3 has 17 amino acids. Per germline, CDR1 SGHTA and CDR2 FQGNSA. J was trimmed by 2 bases and V by 1 base; bases with no gene match: 4. CDR3 residues: CASSLEKGLAAYNEQFF. The CDR3 region has the DNA TGTGCCAGCAGCTTAGAAAAGGGACTAGCGGCCTACAATGAGCAGTTCTTC.

The J gene is TRBJ1-3, the V gene TRBV28, with a possible D match to TRBD1 (5 bases). Deletions cut 9 bases from V and 0 bases from J, with 6 bases between. The CDR3 consists of 12 residues. Germline V gene data show CDR1 as MDHEN and CDR2 as SYDVKM. The CDR3 reads CASQGSGNTIYF. CDR3 nucleotides: TGTGCCAGTCAGGGCTCTGGAAACACCATATATTTT.

The chain links TRBV19 to TRBJ2-3; D might be TRBD2 (5 bases). The CDR3 covers 16 residues. Germline V gene lookup returns CDR1 LNHDA and CDR2 SQIVND (reference sequence). The germline V and J ends were trimmed by 3 bases and 4 bases, with 17 bases remaining between them. The CDR3 nucleotides are TGTGCCAGTAGTATCGATGGAGGTAGTGGCGCAGATACGCAGTATTTT. It codes for CASSIDGGSGADTQYF.

The chain has TRBV10-3 and TRBJ1-2; D call uncertain. This CDR3 has 13 amino acids. Germline V gene sequence: CDR1 ENHRY, CDR2 SYGVKD. Trimming stripped 9 bases from V and 0 bases from J, with 11 bases between. CDR3 sequence reads: CAIRSGTNYGYTF. For the CDR3, the DNA is TGTGCCATAAGGAGCGGGACTAACTATGGCTACACCTTC.

This rearrangement joins TRBV9 to TRBJ2-1, with D perhaps TRBD2 (5 bases). Germline values: CDR1 SGDLS, CDR2 YYNGEE. Trimming stripped 3 bases from V and 7 bases from J, with 20 bases between. This CDR3 comprises 16 residues. The CDR3 sequence is CASSGWETPIGNEQFF. In DNA, the CDR3 is TGTGCCAGCAGCGGGTGGGAGACTCCCATAGGGAATGAGCAGTTCTTC.

The chain joins TRBV19 to TRBJ1-5; D is perhaps TRBD1 (6 bases). This CDR3 region has 16 residues. V gave up 5 bases and J gave up 0 bases, with 14 bases separating them. Germline CDR1 is LNHDA and CDR2 is SQIVND (reference sequence). DNA of the CDR3: TGTGCCAGTAGTCGGACAGTCTACAATAGCAATCAGCCCCAGCATTTT. Protein sequence: CASSRTVYNSNQPQHF.